This T cell receptor beta chain appears in the sequencing data of a study of HIV-infected patients and healthy controls (dated 2014 in TCRdb). The germline V gene (reference sequence) yields MNHEY for CDR1 and SMNVEV for CDR2. The junction shows trimming of 6 bases on V and 0 bases on J, plus 8 bases between the germline ends. The CDR3 goes from the cysteine to the phenylalanine over 13 residues. Only CDR3 DNA remains: 39 bases, in frame from the first base. This clonotype was recorded at least ten times. Its antigen is not yet known. No base quality values were provided; no much bigger clone lies one nucleotide off. The library was made by 5' RACE. This sample was sequenced with an Illumina MiSeq. Clones were called with MiXCR by TCRdb after fastp trimmed the public reads at Q25, and only in-frame beta chains were retained. Rows with a matching CDR3 protein are joined into one entry that keeps the most common DNA and genes. Here the sample has over 55,000 distinct CDR3 sequences; less than 20% occur a single time. Clones ranked in the top ten supply approximately 5.2% of the sample.

Specimen: CD4+ T cells from blood. The chain uses TRBV27 and TRBJ1-1; no D gene is confidently identified. The TCR sequence derives from a human donor in good health. The CDR3 amino acid sequence is: CASSPPLNTEAFF. The sequenced DNA: TGTGCCAGCAGCCCGCCCCTGAACACTGAAGCTTTCTTT.